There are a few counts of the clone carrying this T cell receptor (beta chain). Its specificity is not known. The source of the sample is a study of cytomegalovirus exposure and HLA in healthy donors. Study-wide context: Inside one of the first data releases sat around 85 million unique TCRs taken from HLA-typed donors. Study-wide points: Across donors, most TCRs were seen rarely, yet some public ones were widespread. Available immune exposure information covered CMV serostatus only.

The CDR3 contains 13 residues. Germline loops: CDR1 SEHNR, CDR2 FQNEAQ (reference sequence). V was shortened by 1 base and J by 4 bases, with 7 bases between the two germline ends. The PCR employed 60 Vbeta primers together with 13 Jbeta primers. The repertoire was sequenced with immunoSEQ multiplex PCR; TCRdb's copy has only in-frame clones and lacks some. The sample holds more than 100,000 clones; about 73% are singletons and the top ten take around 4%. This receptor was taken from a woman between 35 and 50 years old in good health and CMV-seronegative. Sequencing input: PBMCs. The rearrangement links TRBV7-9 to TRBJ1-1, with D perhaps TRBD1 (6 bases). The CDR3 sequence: CASSLEGGTEAFF. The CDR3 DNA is TGTGCCAGCAGCTTAGAAGGGGGCACTGAAGCTTTCTTT.